This entry features one TCR beta chain sequence. What it recognizes is unknown. The sample comes from a study of Graves' ophthalmopathy and Graves' hyperthyroidism. Regarding the study as a whole: Detected in blood as well were most expanded thyroid clonotypes with frequency above 0.001. Sensitivity reached approximately 71% and specificity roughly 72% when the model predicted ophthalmopathy progression.

V dropped 7 bases and J dropped 11 bases, with 15 bases sitting between them. CDR3 size: 12 residues. Germline assignment: CDR1 MDHEN and CDR2 SYDVKM. Orbital computed tomography and thyroid ultrasound, along with TRAb, serum thyroxine and clinical symptoms, underpinned diagnosis. Amplification from RNA transcripts yielded the TCR beta CDR3 regions. Second-round multiplex PCR followed a first-round RT-PCR using HTBI primers. Each CDR3 protein gets one entry after TCRdb re-called the multiplex PCR reads with MiXCR. The sample contains hundreds of thousands of distinct CDR3 sequences, 45% to 55% of which appear only once.

This sequence originates from an adult man with Graves' ophthalmopathy. Sequencing input: peripheral blood. The gene calls are TRBV28 and TRBJ1-5; D is unresolved. CDR3 sequence: CASTTWGSSQHF. The CDR3 DNA follows: TGTGCCAGCACTACTTGGGGAAGCTCCCAGCATTTT.